Listed here are 5 T cell receptor beta chains from one sample, sequenced in a study of blood T cell repertoires in COVID-19. Measured with immunoSEQ multiplex PCR; TCRdb has only the in-frame clones, and not every one. The profile shows about 70,000 clones, 75% to 85% of them singletons. Sequencing used peripheral blood. Receptors originate from a woman in her seventies with acute or convalescent COVID-19.

J is TRBJ1-2 and V is TRBV5-1, with unresolved D. The CDR3 loop spans 14 amino acids. The germline V gene has CDR1 SGHRS and CDR2 YFSETQ. Trimming stripped 1 base from V and 2 bases from J, with 9 bases between. CDR3 in DNA: TGCGCCAGCAGCTTGACTGGAGGAAACTATGGCTACACCTTC. It codes for CASSLTGGNYGYTF.

The V gene is TRBV14, the J gene TRBJ2-7; D may be TRBD1 (5 bases). The CDR3 loop spans 13 amino acids. Germline assignment: CDR1 SGHDN and CDR2 FVKESK. With 1 base removed from V and 8 bases from J, the gap between germline ends came to 12 bases. CDR3 amino acids: CASSQVFWGKQYF. CDR3 in DNA: TGTGCCAGCAGCCAAGTGTTTTGGGGCAAGCAGTACTTC.

The rearrangement links TRBV7-9 to TRBJ1-2; maybe TRBD1 (5 bases). The V end was cut by 6 bases, the J end by 1 base, with 12 bases between. This CDR3 is 14 amino acids long. Germline CDR1 SEHNR, CDR2 FQNEAQ (reference sequence). The CDR3 DNA sequence: TGTGCCAGCAGGCCCCCAGGGTTTAACTATGGCTACACCTTC. Translated, it gives CASRPPGFNYGYTF.

CDR3 protein: CATTFTDRGNTEAFF. The CDR3 coding sequence is TGTGCCACCACCTTCACAGACAGGGGGAACACTGAAGCTTTCTTT. V and J are TRBV19 and TRBJ1-1; 8 nucleotides align to TRBD1. CDR1 and CDR2 (germline): LNHDA, SQIVND (reference sequence). The CDR3 consists of 15 residues. Losses at the gene ends were 10 bases for V and 1 base for J; bases not matched to a gene: 11.

This rearrangement joins TRBV4-1 to TRBJ2-7; D gene ambiguous. The V end was cut by 0 bases, the J end by 3 bases, with 6 bases between. The germline V gene encodes CDR1 MGHRA and CDR2 YSYEKL. The CDR3 sequence is 13 residues long. The CDR3 coding sequence is TGCGCCAGCAGCCAAGATCCCCGCTACGAGCAGTACTTC. This encodes CASSQDPRYEQYF.